This is a list of T cell receptor beta chains from one sample in a study of brain metastases from non-small cell lung cancer. Only in-frame clones appear in the TCRdb table, and some are missing; sequencing was by immunoSEQ multiplex PCR. The sample contains 3,200 or so clones, approximately 86% of which appear only once. Sequenced material: primary lung tumor tissue. The receptor set was obtained from a donor aged 40 or over with non-small cell lung cancer. Both conserved end residues are part of each CDR3. The order of the fields is J gene, V gene, clone size, D gene, CDR3 protein, CDR3 DNA. A D gene is named only where the DNA matches it firmly. Not all rows give a size; the values are once, few, many and, for expanded clones, a class.

TRBJ2-7 TRBV7-2 NA NA CASSLKKYEQYF TGTGCCAGCAGCTTAAAGAAATACGAGCAGTACTTC
TRBJ2-5 TRBV12-3/TRBV12-4 few NA CASSRTDQETQYF TGTGCCAGCAGCCGGACAGACCAAGAGACCCAGTACTTC
TRBJ2-1 TRBV11-1 once NA CTSSHREGDEQFF TGTACCAGCAGTCACAGGGAAGGAGATGAGCAGTTCTTC
TRBJ2-7 TRBV6-5 few NA CASSYSATDPYEQYF TGTGCCAGCAGTTACTCGGCGACAGACCCCTACGAGCAGTACTTC
TRBJ2-1 TRBV5-4 NA TRBD2 CASSFGDYKNEQFF TGTGCCAGCAGCTTCGGGGACTATAAAAATGAGCAGTTCTTC
TRBJ2-3 TRBV6-1 NA NA CASSERPQGDTQYF TGTGCCAGCAGTGAAAGGCCTCAGGGAGATACGCAGTATTTT
TRBJ2-2 TRBV30 NA NA CASGGGVNTGELFF TGTGCCTCTGGAGGTGGGGTCAACACCGGGGAGCTGTTTTTT
TRBJ1-1 TRBV20-1 NA NA CSASSGRHTEAFF TGCAGTGCTAGTTCTGGGCGACACACTGAAGCTTTCTTT
TRBJ1-2 TRBV14 NA NA CASSQVNYGYTF TGTGCCAGCAGCCAGGTTAACTATGGCTACACCTTC
TRBJ2-5 TRBV7-6 NA TRBD2 CASSLFGTSIQETQYF TGTGCCAGCAGCCTTTTCGGGACTAGCATACAAGAGACCCAGTACTTC
TRBJ1-1 TRBV6-2/TRBV6-3 once NA CASSYGQGRTEAFF TGTGCCAGCAGTTACGGTCAGGGGCGGACTGAAGCTTTCTTT
TRBJ2-1 TRBV5-1 NA TRBD2 CASSFRREPSSYNEQFF TGCGCCAGCAGCTTTCGGCGGGAGCCGAGCTCCTACAATGAGCAGTTCTTC
TRBJ1-1 TRBV15 NA NA CATSRGGDTEAFF TGTGCCACCAGCAGAGGAGGGGACACTGAAGCTTTCTTT
TRBJ2-1 TRBV5-1 NA NA CASSFHNEQFF TGCGCCAGCAGCTTTCACAATGAGCAGTTCTTC
TRBJ2-5 TRBV4-3 NA TRBD2 CASSQGSSGSSETQYF TGCGCCAGCAGCCAAGGTTCTAGCGGGAGCTCAGAGACCCAGTACTTC
TRBJ1-1 TRBV19 NA NA CASSMRRGTEAFF TGTGCCAGTAGTATGCGGAGGGGCACTGAAGCTTTCTTT
TRBJ1-5 TRBV5-1 NA NA CASSMVPGNQPQHF TGCGCCAGCAGCATGGTCCCCGGGAATCAGCCCCAGCATTTT
TRBJ1-1 TRBV18 NA NA CASSPGQDTEAFF TGTGCCAGCTCACCAGGACAAGACACTGAAGCTTTCTTT
TRBJ2-5 TRBV7-2 NA NA CASSQGQLLQETQYF TGTGCCAGCAGCCAAGGACAGTTGCTCCAAGAGACCCAGTACTTC
TRBJ2-1 TRBV20-1 NA TRBD2 CSASRLAGEEQFF TGCAGTGCTAGTCGGCTAGCGGGAGAGGAGCAGTTCTTC
TRBJ2-7 TRBV6-5 few TRBD1 CASSYIGQAYEQYF TGTGCCAGCAGTTACATTGGACAGGCCTACGAGCAGTACTTC
TRBJ1-4 TRBV28 once TRBD1 CASKLRDSLEKLFF TGTGCCAGCAAACTACGGGACAGCCTTGAAAAACTGTTTTTT
TRBJ1-1 TRBV28 NA NA CASSLPGMNTEVFF TGTGCCAGCAGTTTGCCTGGAATGAACACTGAAGTTTTCTTT
TRBJ1-1 TRBV4-3 NA NA CASSQTRRFRIEAFF TGCGCCAGCAGCCAGACCCGTCGGTTCCGGATTGAAGCTTTCTTT
TRBJ2-1 TRBV10-2 once NA CASSEGYNEQFF TGCGCCAGCAGTGAGGGGTACAATGAGCAGTTCTTC
TRBJ1-1 TRBV10-3 NA NA CAIRREDSEAFF TGTGCCATCAGGCGCGAGGACTCCGAAGCTTTCTTT
TRBJ1-5 TRBV27 few NA CASSLKGDQPQHF TGTGCCAGCAGTTTAAAAGGGGATCAGCCCCAGCATTTT
TRBJ1-5 TRBV2 NA TRBD1 CASSGDRGIDQPQHF TGTGCCAGCAGTGGGGACAGGGGAATCGATCAGCCCCAGCATTTT
TRBJ1-1 TRBV27 NA NA CVSSAHTDRNTEAFF TGTGTCAGCAGTGCGCACACGGACAGGAACACTGAAGCTTTCTTT
TRBJ2-6 TRBV6-5 NA NA CASSYSMGGANVLTF TGTGCCAGCAGTTACTCGATGGGCGGGGCCAACGTCCTGACTTTC
TRBJ2-1 TRBV4-2 NA NA CASSQVGGEYNEQFF TGTGCCAGCAGCCAAGTCGGAGGGGAATACAATGAGCAGTTCTTC
TRBJ1-1 TRBV19 NA TRBD1 CASSRDRGTEAFF TGTGCCAGTAGCCGGGACAGGGGGACTGAAGCTTTCTTT
TRBJ1-2 TRBV28 NA NA CASSRGGYGYTF TGTGCCAGCAGTCGGGGCGGCTATGGCTACACCTTC
TRBJ2-1 TRBV5-4 NA NA CASSLAGSSSYNEQFF TGTGCCAGCAGCTTAGCGGGTTCTAGCTCCTACAATGAGCAGTTCTTC
TRBJ2-1 TRBV11-3 NA NA CASSPSLISNEQFF TGTGCCAGCAGCCCATCACTCATCTCCAATGAGCAGTTCTTC
TRBJ2-7 TRBV13 NA NA CASSLRGIQYF TGTGCCAGCAGCTTACGCGGGATTCAGTACTTC
TRBJ2-7 TRBV11-2 NA NA CASSLGIGGAYEQYF TGTGCCAGCAGCCTAGGTATCGGGGGAGCATACGAGCAGTACTTC
TRBJ1-3 TRBV2 NA NA CASRGDSGNTIYF TGTGCCAGCAGAGGGGATTCTGGAAATACCATATATTTT
TRBJ2-6 TRBV30 NA TRBD1 CAWSRETGGVGANVLTF TGTGCCTGGAGTCGGGAGACAGGGGGTGTTGGGGCCAACGTCCTGACTTTC
TRBJ2-7 TRBV2 NA NA CASSKGHEQYF TGTGCCAGCAGTAAGGGGCACGAGCAGTACTTC